This TCR beta chain was captured in a study of T cells after yellow fever vaccination. Study information: Fractions low in cell number were prepared with SMART-Seq v4 Ultra Low Input.

Study outcomes and limitations: A small proportion of clonotypes was detected in both the CD4 and CD8 compartments. At 95% to 96% for CD4 and approximately 89% for CD8, most primary-vaccination clones showed up again after the booster.

By 5'RACE template switching, TCR cDNA was produced, with a universal primer site and UMIs added in the process. TCRdb re-called the 5' RACE reads with MiXCR, one entry per CDR3 protein. The sample contains roughly 500,000 distinct CDR3 sequences, about a fifth of which appear only once. CDR3 size: 13 residues. The germline gives CDR1 LGHNA, CDR2 YSLEER. V was clipped by 5 bases and J by 8 bases, with 13 bases between them. This clonotype has at least ten counts. What it recognizes is unknown. The starting material was PBMCs, obtained 15 days after the yellow fever booster vaccination. This chain links TRBV4-3 with TRBJ2-4, with D possibly matching TRBD2 (5 bases). This receptor was taken from a man aged 25-45 years who received the YFV17D yellow fever vaccine. The CDR3 DNA follows: TGCGCCAGCAGCAAACAGCGGTCGGACATTCAGTACTTC. Translating it yields CASSKQRSDIQYF.